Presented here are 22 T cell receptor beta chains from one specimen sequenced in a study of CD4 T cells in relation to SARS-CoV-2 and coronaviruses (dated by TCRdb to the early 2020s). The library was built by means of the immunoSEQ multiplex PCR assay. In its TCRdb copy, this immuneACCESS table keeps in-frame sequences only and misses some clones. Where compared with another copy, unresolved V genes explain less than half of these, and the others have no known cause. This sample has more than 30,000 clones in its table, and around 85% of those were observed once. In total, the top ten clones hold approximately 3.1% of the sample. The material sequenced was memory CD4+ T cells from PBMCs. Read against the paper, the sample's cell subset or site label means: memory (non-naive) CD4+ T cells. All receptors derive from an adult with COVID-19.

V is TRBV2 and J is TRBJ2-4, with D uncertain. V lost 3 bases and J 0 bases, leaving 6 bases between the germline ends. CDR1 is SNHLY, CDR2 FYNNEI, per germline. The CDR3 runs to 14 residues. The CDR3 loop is CASSESTAKNIQYF. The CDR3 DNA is TGTGCCAGCAGTGAGAGCACAGCCAAAAACATTCAGTACTTC. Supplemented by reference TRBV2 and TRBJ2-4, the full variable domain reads EPEVTQTPSHQVTQMGQEVILRCVPISNHLYFYWYRQILGQKVEFLVSFYNNEISEKSEIFDDQFSVERPDGSNFTLKIRSTKLEDSAMYFCASSESTAKNIQYFGAGTRLSVL.

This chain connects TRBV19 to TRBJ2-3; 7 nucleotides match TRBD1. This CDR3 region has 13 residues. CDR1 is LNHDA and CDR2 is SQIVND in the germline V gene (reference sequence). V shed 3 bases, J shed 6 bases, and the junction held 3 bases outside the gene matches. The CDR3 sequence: CASSIQGVDTQYF. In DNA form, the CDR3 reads TGTGCCAGTAGTATTCAGGGGGTGGATACGCAGTATTTT.

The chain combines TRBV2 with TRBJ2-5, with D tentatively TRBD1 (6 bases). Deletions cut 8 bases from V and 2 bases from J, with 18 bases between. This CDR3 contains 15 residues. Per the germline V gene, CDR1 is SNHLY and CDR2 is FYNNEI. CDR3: CASRYAPQGQETQYF. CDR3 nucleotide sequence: TGTGCCAGCCGATATGCTCCACAGGGACAAGAGACCCAGTACTTC.

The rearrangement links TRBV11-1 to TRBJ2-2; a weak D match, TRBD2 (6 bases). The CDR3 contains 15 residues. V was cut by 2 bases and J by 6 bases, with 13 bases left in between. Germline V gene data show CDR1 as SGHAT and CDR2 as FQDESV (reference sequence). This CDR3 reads CASSLSPGDPGELFF. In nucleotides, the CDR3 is TGTGCCAGCAGCTTAAGTCCGGGGGATCCCGGGGAGCTGTTTTTT.

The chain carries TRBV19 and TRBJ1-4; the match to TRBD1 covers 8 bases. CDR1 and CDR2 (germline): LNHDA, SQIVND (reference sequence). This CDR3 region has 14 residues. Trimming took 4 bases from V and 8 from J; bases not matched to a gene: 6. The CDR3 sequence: CASSTRQGREKLFF. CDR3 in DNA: TGTGCCAGTAGTACCCGACAGGGGAGAGAAAAACTGTTTTTT.

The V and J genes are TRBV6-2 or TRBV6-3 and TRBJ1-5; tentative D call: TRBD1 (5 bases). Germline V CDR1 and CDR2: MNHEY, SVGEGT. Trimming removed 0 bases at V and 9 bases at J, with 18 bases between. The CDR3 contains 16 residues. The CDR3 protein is CASSYSPQDWGGPQHF. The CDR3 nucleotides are TGTGCCAGCAGTTACTCGCCCCAGGACTGGGGGGGGCCCCAGCATTTT.

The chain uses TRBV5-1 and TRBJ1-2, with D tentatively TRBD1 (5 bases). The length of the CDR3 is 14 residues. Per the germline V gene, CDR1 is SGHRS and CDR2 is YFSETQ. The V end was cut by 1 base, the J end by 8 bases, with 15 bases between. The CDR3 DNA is TGCGCCAGCAGCTTGTACGGCAGGGCCGACGGCTACACCTTC. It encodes CASSLYGRADGYTF.

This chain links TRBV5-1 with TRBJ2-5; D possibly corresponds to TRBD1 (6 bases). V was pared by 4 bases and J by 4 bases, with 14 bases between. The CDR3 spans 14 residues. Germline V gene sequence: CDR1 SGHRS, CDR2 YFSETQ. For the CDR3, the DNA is TGCGCCAGCAGCGATACAGGGTCGGCAGAGACCCAGTACTTC. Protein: CASSDTGSAETQYF.

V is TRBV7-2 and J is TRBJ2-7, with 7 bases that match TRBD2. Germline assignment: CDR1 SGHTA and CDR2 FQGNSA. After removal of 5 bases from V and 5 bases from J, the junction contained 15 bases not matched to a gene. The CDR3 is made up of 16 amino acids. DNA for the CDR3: TGTGCCAGCAGCCCCTGGGGTGCGCGGGAGAGGCACGAGCAGTACTTC. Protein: CASSPWGARERHEQYF.

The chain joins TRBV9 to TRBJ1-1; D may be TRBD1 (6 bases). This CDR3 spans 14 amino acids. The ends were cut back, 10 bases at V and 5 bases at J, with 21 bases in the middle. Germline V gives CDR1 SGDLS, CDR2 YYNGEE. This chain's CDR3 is CARQEGGKGTEAFF. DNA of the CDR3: TGTGCCCGTCAGGAAGGGGGTAAAGGAACTGAAGCTTTCTTT.

CDR3 DNA sequence: TGCGCCAGCAGCTTGGCCGCTAGGGGGGGAGTGGATGAGCAGTTCTTC. Translating gives CASSLAARGGVDEQFF. V gene TRBV5-1 combines with J gene TRBJ2-1; possibly TRBD2 for D (7 bases). V lost 0 bases to trimming and J lost 8 bases, with 18 bases between them. This CDR3 comprises 16 residues. CDR1 is SGHRS, CDR2 YFSETQ, per germline.

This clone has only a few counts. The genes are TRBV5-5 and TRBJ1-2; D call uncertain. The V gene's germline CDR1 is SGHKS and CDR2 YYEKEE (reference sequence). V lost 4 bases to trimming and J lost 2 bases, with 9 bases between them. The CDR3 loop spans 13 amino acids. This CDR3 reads CASSPDQNYGYTF. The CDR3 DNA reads TGTGCCAGCAGCCCAGATCAGAACTATGGCTACACCTTC.

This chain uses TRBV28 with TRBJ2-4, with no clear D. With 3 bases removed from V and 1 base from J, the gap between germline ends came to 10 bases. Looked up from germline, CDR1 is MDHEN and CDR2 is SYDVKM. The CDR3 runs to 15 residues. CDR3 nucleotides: TGTGCCAGCAGTTTCCGGGCGTGGGCCAAAAACATTCAGTACTTC. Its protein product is CASSFRAWAKNIQYF.

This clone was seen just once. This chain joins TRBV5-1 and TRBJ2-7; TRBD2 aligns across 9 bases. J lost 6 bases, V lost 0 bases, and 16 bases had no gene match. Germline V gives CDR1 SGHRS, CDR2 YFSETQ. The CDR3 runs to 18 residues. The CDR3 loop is CASSLAGSGSSVVREQYF. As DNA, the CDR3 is TGCGCCAGCAGCTTGGCTGGTAGCGGGAGTTCAGTCGTTCGCGAGCAGTACTTC.

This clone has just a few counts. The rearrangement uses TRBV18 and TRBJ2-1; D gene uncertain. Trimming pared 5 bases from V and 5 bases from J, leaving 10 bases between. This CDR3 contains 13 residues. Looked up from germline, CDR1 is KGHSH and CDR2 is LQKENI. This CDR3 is CASSFNANNEQFF. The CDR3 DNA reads TGTGCCAGCTCATTCAACGCTAACAATGAGCAGTTCTTC.

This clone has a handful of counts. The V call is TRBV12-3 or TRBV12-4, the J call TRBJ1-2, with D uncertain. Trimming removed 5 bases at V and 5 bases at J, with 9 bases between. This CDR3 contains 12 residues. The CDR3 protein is CASSATAYGYTF. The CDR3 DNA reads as TGTGCCAGCAGTGCTACAGCTTATGGCTACACCTTC.

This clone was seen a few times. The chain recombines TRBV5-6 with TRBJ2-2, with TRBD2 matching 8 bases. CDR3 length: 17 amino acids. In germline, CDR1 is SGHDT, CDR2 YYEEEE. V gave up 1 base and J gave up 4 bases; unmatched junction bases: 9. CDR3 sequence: CASSLPSGRSGTGELFF. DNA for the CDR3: TGTGCCAGCAGCTTGCCCAGCGGGAGATCGGGCACCGGGGAGCTGTTTTTT.

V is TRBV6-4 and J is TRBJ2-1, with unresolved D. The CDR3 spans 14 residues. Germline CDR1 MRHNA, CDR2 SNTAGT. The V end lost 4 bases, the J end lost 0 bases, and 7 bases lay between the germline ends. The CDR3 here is CASSAIASYNEQFF. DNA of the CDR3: TGTGCCAGCAGTGCTATAGCCTCCTACAATGAGCAGTTCTTC.

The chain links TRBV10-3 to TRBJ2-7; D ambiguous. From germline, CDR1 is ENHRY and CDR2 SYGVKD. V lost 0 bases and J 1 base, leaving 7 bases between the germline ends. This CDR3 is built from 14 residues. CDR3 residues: CAISESGISYEQYF. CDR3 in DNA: TGTGCCATCAGTGAGTCAGGGATTTCCTACGAGCAGTACTTC.

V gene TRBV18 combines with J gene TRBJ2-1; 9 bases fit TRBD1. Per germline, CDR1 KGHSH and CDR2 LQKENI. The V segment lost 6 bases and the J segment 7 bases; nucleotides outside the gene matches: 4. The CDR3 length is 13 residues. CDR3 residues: CASSPGQGNEQFF. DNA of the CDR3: TGTGCCAGCTCGCCGGGACAGGGAAATGAGCAGTTCTTC.

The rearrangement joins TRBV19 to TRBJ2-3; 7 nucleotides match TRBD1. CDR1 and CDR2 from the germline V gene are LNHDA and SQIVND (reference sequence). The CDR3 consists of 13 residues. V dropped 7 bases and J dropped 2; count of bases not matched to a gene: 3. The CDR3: CASMGQLTDTQYF. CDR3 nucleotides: TGTGCCAGTATGGGACAGCTCACAGATACGCAGTATTTT.

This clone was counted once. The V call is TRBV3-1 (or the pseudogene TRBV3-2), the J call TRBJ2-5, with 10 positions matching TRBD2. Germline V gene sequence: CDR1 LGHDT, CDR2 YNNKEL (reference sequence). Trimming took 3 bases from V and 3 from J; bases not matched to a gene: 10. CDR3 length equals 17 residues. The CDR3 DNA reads TGTGCCAGCAGCCAGAGCACCGACGGACTAGCGGAAGAGACCCAGTACTTC. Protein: CASSQSTDGLAEETQYF.